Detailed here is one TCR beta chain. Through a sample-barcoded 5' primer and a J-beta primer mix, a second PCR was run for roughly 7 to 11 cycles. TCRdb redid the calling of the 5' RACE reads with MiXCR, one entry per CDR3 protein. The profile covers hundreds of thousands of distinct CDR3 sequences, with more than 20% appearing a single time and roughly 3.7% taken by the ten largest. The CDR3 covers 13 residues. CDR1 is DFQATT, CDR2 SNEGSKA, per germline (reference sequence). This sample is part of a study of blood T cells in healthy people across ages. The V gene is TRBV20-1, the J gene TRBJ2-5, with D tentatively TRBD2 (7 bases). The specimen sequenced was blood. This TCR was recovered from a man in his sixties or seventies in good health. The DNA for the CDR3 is TGCAGGGGGGGGCCGACAGGTGCGGAGACCCAGTACTTC. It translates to CRGGPTGAETQYF.